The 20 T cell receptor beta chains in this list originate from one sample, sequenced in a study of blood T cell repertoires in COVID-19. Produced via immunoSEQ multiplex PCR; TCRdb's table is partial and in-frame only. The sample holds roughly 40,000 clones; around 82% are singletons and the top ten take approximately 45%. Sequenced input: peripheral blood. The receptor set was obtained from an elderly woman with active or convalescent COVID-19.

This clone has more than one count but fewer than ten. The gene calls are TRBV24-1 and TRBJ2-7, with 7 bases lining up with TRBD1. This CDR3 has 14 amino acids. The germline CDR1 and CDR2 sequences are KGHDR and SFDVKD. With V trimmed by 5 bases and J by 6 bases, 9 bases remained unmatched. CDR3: CATSGTGLVREQYF. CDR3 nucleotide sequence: TGTGCCACCAGTGGGACAGGCTTGGTTCGCGAGCAGTACTTC.

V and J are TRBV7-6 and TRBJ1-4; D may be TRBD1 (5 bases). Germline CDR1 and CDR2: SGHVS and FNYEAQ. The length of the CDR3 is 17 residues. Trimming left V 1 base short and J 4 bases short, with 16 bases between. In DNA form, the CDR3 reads TGTGCCAGCAGCTTAGGGCAGGGAAGTCAGGTTAATGAAAAACTGTTTTTT. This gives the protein CASSLGQGSQVNEKLFF.

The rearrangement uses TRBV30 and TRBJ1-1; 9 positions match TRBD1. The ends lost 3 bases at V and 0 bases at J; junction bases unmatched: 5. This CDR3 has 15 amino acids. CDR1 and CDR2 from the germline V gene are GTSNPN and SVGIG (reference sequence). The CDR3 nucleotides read TGTGCCTGGAGACACAGGGGGCGAATGAACACTGAAGCTTTCTTT. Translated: CAWRHRGRMNTEAFF.

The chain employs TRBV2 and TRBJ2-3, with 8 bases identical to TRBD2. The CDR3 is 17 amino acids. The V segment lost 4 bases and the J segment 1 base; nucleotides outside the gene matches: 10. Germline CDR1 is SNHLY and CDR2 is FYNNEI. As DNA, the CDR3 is TGTGCCAGCAGTGGTCCCCAAGCGGGAGTCGGCACAGATACGCAGTATTTT. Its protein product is CASSGPQAGVGTDTQYF.

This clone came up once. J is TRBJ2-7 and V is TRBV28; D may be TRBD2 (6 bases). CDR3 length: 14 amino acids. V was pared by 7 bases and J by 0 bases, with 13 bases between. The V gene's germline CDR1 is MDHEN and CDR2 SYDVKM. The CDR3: CASTGTFSSYEQYF. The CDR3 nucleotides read TGTGCCAGCACCGGGACTTTTAGCTCCTACGAGCAGTACTTC.

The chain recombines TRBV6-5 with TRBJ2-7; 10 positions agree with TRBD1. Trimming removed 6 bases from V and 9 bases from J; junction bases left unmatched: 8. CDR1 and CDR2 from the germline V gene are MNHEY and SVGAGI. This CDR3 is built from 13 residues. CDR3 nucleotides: TGTGCCAGCAGCGAGGGACAGGGGAGTCGGCAGTACTTC. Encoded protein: CASSEGQGSRQYF.

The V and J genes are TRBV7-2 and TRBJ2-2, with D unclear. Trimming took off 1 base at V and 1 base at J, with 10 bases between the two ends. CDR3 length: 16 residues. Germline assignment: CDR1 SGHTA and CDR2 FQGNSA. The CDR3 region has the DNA TGTGCCAGCAGCTTAGGCTGGTCAGGGAACACCGGGGAGCTGTTTTTT. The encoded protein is CASSLGWSGNTGELFF.

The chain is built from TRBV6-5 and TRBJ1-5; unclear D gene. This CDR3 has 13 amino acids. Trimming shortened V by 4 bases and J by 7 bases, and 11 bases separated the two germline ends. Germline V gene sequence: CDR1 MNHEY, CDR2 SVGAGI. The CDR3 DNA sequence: TGTGCCAGCAGTTCCCATAGTCGCCAGCCCCAGCATTTT. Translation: CASSSHSRQPQHF.

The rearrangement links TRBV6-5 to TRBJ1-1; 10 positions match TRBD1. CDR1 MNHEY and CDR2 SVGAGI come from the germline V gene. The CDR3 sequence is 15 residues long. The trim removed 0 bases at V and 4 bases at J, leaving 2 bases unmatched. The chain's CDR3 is CASSYSTGGGTEAFF. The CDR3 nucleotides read TGTGCCAGCAGTTACTCGACAGGGGGCGGCACTGAAGCTTTCTTT.

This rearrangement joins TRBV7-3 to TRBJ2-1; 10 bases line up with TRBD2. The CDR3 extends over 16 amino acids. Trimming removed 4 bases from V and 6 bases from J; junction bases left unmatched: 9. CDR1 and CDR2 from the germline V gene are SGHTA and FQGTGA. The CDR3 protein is CASSSIAGGTFNEQFF. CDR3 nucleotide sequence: TGTGCCAGCAGCTCCATAGCGGGAGGAACATTCAATGAGCAGTTCTTC.

This chain's CDR3 is CASKFSHRDSYGYTF. CDR3 sequence (DNA): TGTGCCAGCAAATTTTCTCACCGGGACAGCTATGGCTACACCTTC. The V gene is TRBV2, the J gene TRBJ1-2, with 7 bases that match TRBD1. CDR1 is SNHLY and CDR2 is FYNNEI in the germline V gene. After removal of 7 bases from V and 4 bases from J, the junction contained 12 bases not matched to a gene. The CDR3 has 15 residues.

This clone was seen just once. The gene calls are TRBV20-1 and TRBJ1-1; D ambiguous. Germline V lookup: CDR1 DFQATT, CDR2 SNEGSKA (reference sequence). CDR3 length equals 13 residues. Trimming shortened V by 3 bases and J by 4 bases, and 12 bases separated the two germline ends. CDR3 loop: CSASNGEGTEAFF. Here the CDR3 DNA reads TGCAGTGCTAGTAACGGGGAGGGCACTGAAGCTTTCTTT.

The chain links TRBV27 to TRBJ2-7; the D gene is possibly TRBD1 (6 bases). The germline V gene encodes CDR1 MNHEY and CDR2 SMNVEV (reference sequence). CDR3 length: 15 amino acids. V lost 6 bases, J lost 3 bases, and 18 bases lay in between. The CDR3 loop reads CASRTYSGTSYEQYF. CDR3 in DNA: TGTGCCAGCAGAACCTATTCCGGGACAAGCTACGAGCAGTACTTC.

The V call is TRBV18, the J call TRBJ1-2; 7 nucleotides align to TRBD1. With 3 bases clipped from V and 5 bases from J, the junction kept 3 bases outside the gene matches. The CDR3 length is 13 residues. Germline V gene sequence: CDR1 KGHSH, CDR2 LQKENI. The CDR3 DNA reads TGTGCCAGCTCACCTGACAGGGAGTATGGCTACACCTTC. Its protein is CASSPDREYGYTF.

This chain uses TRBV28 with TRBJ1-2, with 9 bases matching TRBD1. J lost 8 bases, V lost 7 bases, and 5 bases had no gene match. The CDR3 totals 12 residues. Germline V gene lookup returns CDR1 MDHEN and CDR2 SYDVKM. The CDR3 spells CASNQDRGGYTF. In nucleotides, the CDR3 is TGTGCCAGCAATCAGGACAGGGGCGGCTACACCTTC.

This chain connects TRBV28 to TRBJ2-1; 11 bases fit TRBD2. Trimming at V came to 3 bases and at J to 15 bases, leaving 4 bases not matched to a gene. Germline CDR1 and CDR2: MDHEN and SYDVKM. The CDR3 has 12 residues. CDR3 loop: CASSFLAGGRFF. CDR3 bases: TGTGCCAGCAGTTTTTTAGCGGGAGGGCGGTTCTTC.

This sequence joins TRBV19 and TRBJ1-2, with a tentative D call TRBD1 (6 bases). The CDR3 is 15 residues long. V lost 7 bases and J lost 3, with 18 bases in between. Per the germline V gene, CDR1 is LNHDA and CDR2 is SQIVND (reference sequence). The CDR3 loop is CASTPFPGQHYGYTF. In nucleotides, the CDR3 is TGTGCCAGTACCCCCTTCCCTGGACAGCACTATGGCTACACCTTC.

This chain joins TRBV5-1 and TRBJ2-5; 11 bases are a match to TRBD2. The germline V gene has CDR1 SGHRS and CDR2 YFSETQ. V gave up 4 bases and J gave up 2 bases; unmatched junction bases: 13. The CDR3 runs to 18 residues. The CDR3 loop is CASSGRPLAGGVQETQYF. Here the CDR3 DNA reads TGCGCCAGCAGCGGGCGCCCTCTAGCGGGAGGTGTTCAAGAGACCCAGTACTTC.

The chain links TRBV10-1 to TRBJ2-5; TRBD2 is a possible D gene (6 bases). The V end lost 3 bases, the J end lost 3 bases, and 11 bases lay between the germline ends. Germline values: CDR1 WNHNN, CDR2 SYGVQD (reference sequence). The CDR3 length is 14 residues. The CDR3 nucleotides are TGCGCCAGCAGTGATGGAGGGGCTAAAGAGACCCAGTACTTC. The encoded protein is CASSDGGAKETQYF.

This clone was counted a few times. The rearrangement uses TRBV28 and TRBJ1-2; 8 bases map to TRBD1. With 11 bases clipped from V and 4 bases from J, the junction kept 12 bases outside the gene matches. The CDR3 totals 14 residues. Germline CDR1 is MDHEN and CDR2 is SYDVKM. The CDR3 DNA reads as TGTGCCGCAACCTCAGGGGGCGCGGGCTATGGCTACACCTTC. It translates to CAATSGGAGYGYTF.